This T cell receptor beta chain is drawn from a study of regulatory T cells in long-lasting Graves disease. Across the study: Disease was considered persistent Graves' disease after over 5 years of antithyroid drugs (with positive TSH receptor antibodies).

Construction of TCR beta libraries relied on iRepertoire HTBI primers and on Arm-PCR targeting CDR3 regions. TCRdb re-derived calls from the multiplex PCR reads in MiXCR, one entry per CDR3 protein. The sample lists 400,000 to 450,000 distinct CDR3 sequences, 23% occurring once. From germline, CDR1 is LNHNV and CDR2 YYDKDF (reference sequence). The CDR3 spans 14 residues. Trimming took off 5 bases at V and 0 bases at J, with 7 bases between the two ends. Time point reported: persistent/refractory GD, antithyroid drugs over 5 years with positive TRAb. TCR sequences were obtained from RNA taken from PBMCs. The authors drew patients from an endocrinology department in Xi'an, China. In regard to this clonotype: The antigen is undetermined.

Study-level findings and limits: Persistent disease samples used TRBV28, TRBJ1-2 and TRBJ2-5 preferentially.

The V gene is TRBV15, the J gene TRBJ2-2; a possible D gene is TRBD1 (5 bases). This receptor was identified in a female donor with Graves disease. Sequencing was performed on peripheral blood mononuclear cells (PBMCs), taken when the disease was refractory, from a patient treated with antithyroid drugs. CDR3 coding DNA: TGTGCCACCAGCCCAGGGACGAACACCGGGGAGCTGTTTTTT. Translating gives CATSPGTNTGELFF.